This T cell receptor (beta chain) was recorded in a study of T-cell memory formation after mild COVID-19. Study-wide context: Largely donor-specific sequence clusters came from a couple of donors.

Regarding the study as a whole: Contracting CD4+ clones were located mainly in CM and EM, and CD8+ clones in EMRA.

UMIs and sample barcodes were carried by the TCR alpha and TCR beta cDNA libraries that 5'RACE produced using constant-segment primers. One entry per CDR3 protein results from TCRdb running MiXCR on the 5' RACE reads. The sample records about 390,000 distinct CDR3 sequences, over 20% being singletons. A word on this clonotype: Its antigen is currently unknown.

The receptor comes from an adult woman who had mild COVID-19 (a few samples of this study predate the infection). Cell type and time point are not known. Material for sequencing was PBMCs or a T cell subset sorted from them (not recorded which).

CDR3 residues: CASSPGPVPNYGYTF. The CDR3 DNA follows: TGCGCCAGCAGCCCGGGACCCGTCCCTAACTATGGCTACACCTTC. The J gene is TRBJ1-2, the V gene TRBV5-1; weak D call: TRBD1 (5 bases). This CDR3 is built from 15 residues. Germline V CDR1 and CDR2: SGHRS, YFSETQ. Trimming cost V 4 bases and J 0 bases, with 13 bases left between them.